The TCR beta chain described here comes from a study of CD8 T cells in Susac syndrome. TCR beta sequencing covered blood CD8+ and CD4+ T cells. Negative isolation was applied to CD8+ and CD4+ T cells, and FACS enrichment was applied to TEMRA cells. Roughly 0.5 to 1 ug RNA was reverse transcribed with random hexamers. TCR beta CDR3 was amplified by immunoSEQ covering 54 Vbeta and 13 Jbeta. TCRdb recomputed calls from the immunoSEQ multiplex PCR reads with MiXCR, one row per CDR3 protein. The sample lists fewer than 150,000 distinct CDR3 sequences, 94% occurring once. V was clipped by 3 bases and J by 2 bases, with 11 bases between them. CDR3 length equals 14 residues. The germline V gene has CDR1 MNHEY and CDR2 SMNVEV (reference sequence).

Sequencing was carried out using CD8+ T cells from PBMCs. The TCR sequence derives from a human donor in good health. The rearrangement joins TRBV27 to TRBJ2-7; perhaps D is TRBD1 or TRBD2 (6 bases each). CDR3 coding DNA: TGTGCCAGCAGTTTTACGGGGGCTACCTACGAGCAGTACTTC. It is translated as CASSFTGATYEQYF.